This T cell receptor (beta chain) was retrieved from a study of persistence of HIV-infected CD4 T cells. CDR3 length: 14 amino acids. V was trimmed by 2 bases and J by 7 bases, leaving 14 bases between them. Looked up from germline, CDR1 is MNHNS and CDR2 is SASEGT. In the case of this clone: Antigen: not known.

General study results and limits: Degenerate expanded CDR3beta sequences were enriched among CMV- and Gag-responding cells.

Overlapping HIV-1 Gag 15-mer peptides at 0.85 to 1 ug per peptide per mL were used. CD40L-negative CD69-negative CD45RO-high memory CD4+ T cells were sorted as populations depleted of antigen-responding cells. This was the immunoSEQ version 4 assay in survey mode. Each sample used up to 1 ug genomic DNA diluted to 8.5 to 10 ng/uL. The table came from immunoSEQ multiplex PCR; TCRdb's copy has only in-frame clones and leaves some out. The sample lists 30,000 to 45,000 clones, approximately 78% occurring once. The V and J genes are TRBV6-1 and TRBJ1-1; D not resolved. This receptor was taken from an adult with HIV. The donor label of this sample is uncertain. The sequences come from cultured CD4+ T cells from PBMCs, collected from a patient who received antiretroviral therapy. The CDR3 here is CASSEYLLVGEAFF. CDR3 bases: TGTGCCAGCAGTGAATATCTCCTCGTGGGTGAAGCTTTCTTT.